This T cell receptor beta chain stems from a study of CD8 T cells in Susac syndrome. The V end was cut by 6 bases, the J end by 0 bases, with 15 bases between. CDR3 length: 15 residues. Germline CDR1 is GTSNPN and CDR2 is SVGIG (reference sequence). Random hexamers were used to reverse transcribe roughly 0.45 to 1 ug of RNA. TCRdb re-called the immunoSEQ multiplex PCR reads through MiXCR, storing one row per CDR3 protein. Among 200,000 to 250,000 distinct CDR3 sequences, about 95% were seen once, and the ten largest hold around 0.16%. The specimen sequenced was CD4+ T cells from PBMCs. The origin of this receptor is a human donor with Susac syndrome. The rearrangement links TRBV30 to TRBJ1-3, with D uncertain. The CDR3 DNA reads TGTGCCTGCCCTGCGTTGGGCCTCTCTGGAAACACCATATATTTT. It specifies CACPALGLSGNTIYF. Using reference TRBV30 and TRBJ1-3 for the parts outside the CDR3, the full variable domain is SQTIHQWPATLVQPVGSPLSLECTVEGTSNPNLYWYRQAAGRGLQLLFYSVGIGQISSEVPQNLSASRPQDRQFILSSKKLLLSDSGFYLCACPALGLSGNTIYFGEGSWLTVV.